This T cell receptor (beta chain) was found in a study of CDR3 diversity in severe acne. The CDR3 loop spans 16 amino acids. Trimming removed 6 bases at V and 2 bases at J, with 23 bases between. Germline V gene lookup returns CDR1 DFQATT and CDR2 SNEGSKA (reference sequence). In TCRdb, the PCR reads were re-called with MiXCR into one record per CDR3 protein. The profile shows more than 85,000 distinct CDR3 sequences, roughly 51% of them singletons. The chain links TRBV20-1 to TRBJ2-7, with a weak D call TRBD2 (6 bases). This TCR was sampled from a male donor with acne. Sequencing used blood. The CDR3 DNA is TGCAGTGCCAGCAGTCCACGACCGGGGGTAACCTACGAGCAGTACTTC. Protein sequence: CSASSPRPGVTYEQYF.